The 22 T cell receptor beta chains listed next were all sequenced from one sample in a study of T cell changes during pregnancy in multiple sclerosis. Generated by immunoSEQ multiplex PCR, the TCRdb table keeps only in-frame clones and is missing some. This table has 75,000 to 80,000 clones, about 91% appearing once. The source was peripheral blood, collected before pregnancy. The receptors derive from a female donor with multiple sclerosis, enrolled in a pregnancy study.

The chain couples TRBV4-1 to TRBJ1-3; the D is unclear. Germline values: CDR1 MGHRA, CDR2 YSYEKL. CDR3 length: 14 amino acids. The V end was cut by 4 bases, the J end by 1 base, with 8 bases between. CDR3 nucleotides: TGCGCCAGCAGCCTCCCGGGATCTGGAAACACCATATATTTT. Translating gives CASSLPGSGNTIYF.

CDR3 region: CASSGGLAGTLYEQFF. DNA for the CDR3: TGTGCCAGCAGTGGGGGACTAGCGGGGACCCTCTATGAGCAGTTCTTC. The V call is TRBV2, the J call TRBJ2-1; 13 bases align to TRBD2. The CDR3 runs to 16 residues. Trimming removed 4 bases from V and 8 bases from J; junction bases left unmatched: 8. Germline V lookup: CDR1 SNHLY, CDR2 FYNNEI.

This clone occurred a few times. This chain links TRBV19 with TRBJ2-1; D not resolved. V shed 5 bases and J shed 0 bases, with 11 bases lying between them. From germline, CDR1 is LNHDA and CDR2 SQIVND (reference sequence). CDR3 size: 15 residues. The CDR3 loop reads CASSFRVASYNEQFF. DNA of the CDR3: TGTGCCAGTAGTTTTCGGGTAGCCTCCTACAATGAGCAGTTCTTC.

The sample holds one count of this clone. The V call is TRBV29-1, the J call TRBJ1-6; D remains unclear. Germline-derived CDR1 and CDR2 are SQVTM and ANQGSEA. V was pared by 2 bases and J by 12 bases, with 14 bases between. The CDR3 runs to 13 residues. As DNA, the CDR3 is TGCAGCGTTGAATTTTCGGGAGGTGGACCCCTCCACTTT. Protein: CSVEFSGGGPLHF.

The chain employs TRBV2 and TRBJ2-1; tentatively, D is TRBD2 (6 bases). Looked up from germline, CDR1 is SNHLY and CDR2 is FYNNEI. Trimming took 6 bases from V and 10 from J, leaving 16 bases between them. This CDR3 has 13 amino acids. The CDR3 DNA is TGTGCCAGCAGCACTGGGACTTTGCGAGAGCAGTTCTTC. This sequence encodes CASSTGTLREQFF.

In DNA, the CDR3 is TGTGCCAGCAGCCGGAAGATACAGGGCTCGGGGTCCAGCACTGAAGCTTTCTTT. It is translated as CASSRKIQGSGSSTEAFF. The chain has TRBV7-2 and TRBJ1-1; weak D call: TRBD1 (6 bases). The CDR3 length is 18 residues. V was shortened by 5 bases and J by 4 bases, with 26 bases between the two germline ends. The germline V gene has CDR1 SGHTA and CDR2 FQGNSA.

V and J are TRBV6-6 and TRBJ2-1; possible D gene TRBD1, 6 bases. The V gene lost 6 bases and the J gene lost 10 bases, with 22 bases spanning the gap. The CDR3 runs to 15 residues. Germline assignment: CDR1 MNHNY and CDR2 SVGAGI (reference sequence). The CDR3 DNA sequence: TGTGCCAGCAGATCGAGAACAGGGACAAGGGTAGAGCAGTTCTTC. Translating gives CASRSRTGTRVEQFF.

The rearrangement links TRBV7-3 to TRBJ1-6; tentative D call: TRBD1 (6 bases). The germline V gene has CDR1 SGHTA and CDR2 FQGTGA. V was pared by 5 bases and J by 0 bases, with 11 bases between. This CDR3 has 16 amino acids. The CDR3 region has the DNA TGTGCCAGCAGCCCCCGGACAGCCTCCTATAATTCACCCCTCCACTTT. This encodes CASSPRTASYNSPLHF.

The sample holds one count of this clone. J is TRBJ2-3 and V is TRBV15; 8 bases agree with TRBD1. The CDR3 totals 17 residues. Germline assignment: CDR1 LNHNV and CDR2 YYDKDF (reference sequence). V was clipped by 1 base and J by 3 bases; unmatched bases: 9. CDR3 residues: CATSRARQGFGTDTQYF. In DNA form, the CDR3 reads TGTGCCACCAGCAGAGCGAGACAGGGGTTTGGGACAGATACGCAGTATTTT.

V gene TRBV9 combines with J gene TRBJ1-3; the match to TRBD1 covers 7 bases. V gave up 3 bases and J gave up 2 bases; unmatched junction bases: 5. Germline values: CDR1 SGDLS, CDR2 YYNGEE. This CDR3 region has 15 residues. The CDR3 nucleotides are TGTGCCAGCAGCGCCCCCACAGGGGCTGGAAACACCATATATTTT. Its translation is CASSAPTGAGNTIYF.

This chain joins TRBV7-9 and TRBJ2-2; tentatively, D is TRBD1 (6 bases). This CDR3 has 15 residues. V lost 5 bases to trimming and J lost 1 base, with 11 bases between them. Germline-derived CDR1 and CDR2 are SEHNR and FQNEAQ (reference sequence). CDR3 in amino acids: CASSPTRGNTGELFF. In DNA form, the CDR3 reads TGTGCCAGCAGCCCAACCAGGGGGAACACCGGGGAGCTGTTTTTT.

This clone was seen a few times. The chain has TRBV27 and TRBJ1-2, with TRBD1 as a possible D gene (6 bases). Trimming left V 2 bases short and J 4 bases short, with 11 bases between. CDR3 length: 14 residues. The germline CDR1 and CDR2 sequences are MNHEY and SMNVEV (reference sequence). Here the CDR3 reads CASSLAGAGYGYTF. The DNA of the CDR3 is TGTGCCAGCAGTTTAGCGGGGGCCGGCTATGGCTACACCTTC.

The CDR3 protein is CASSPGLGTYNEQFF. DNA for the CDR3: TGTGCCAGCAGTCCCGGACTAGGCACCTACAATGAGCAGTTCTTC. The rearrangement uses TRBV6-5 and TRBJ2-1; 7 nucleotides agree with TRBD2. The CDR3 runs 15 residues. The V gene's germline CDR1 is MNHEY and CDR2 SVGAGI. V dropped 5 bases and J dropped 2; count of bases not matched to a gene: 6.

The rearrangement joins TRBV6-5 to TRBJ1-2; D remains unclear. CDR3 length equals 15 residues. From germline, CDR1 is MNHEY and CDR2 SVGAGI. The germline V and J ends were trimmed by 6 bases and 2 bases, with 16 bases remaining between them. The CDR3 loop reads CASSLTWQANYGYTF. CDR3 nucleotide sequence: TGTGCCAGCAGCCTAACTTGGCAGGCAAACTATGGCTACACCTTC.

The chain uses TRBV7-9 and TRBJ2-4, with a tentative D call TRBD1 (6 bases). Germline CDR1 SEHNR, CDR2 FQNEAQ (reference sequence). The CDR3 is 17 residues long. The V end lost 5 bases, the J end lost 0 bases, and 17 bases lay between the germline ends. The CDR3 DNA follows: TGTGCCAGCAGCGCACAGGGTGAACATCTAGCCAAAAACATTCAGTACTTC. The encoded protein is CASSAQGEHLAKNIQYF.

This clone was counted only a few times. The chain employs TRBV6-4 and TRBJ2-3, with TRBD2 identical over 9 bases. Germline V gene data show CDR1 as MRHNA and CDR2 as SNTAGT. Germline trimming cut 1 base from V and 4 bases from J; bases unmatched to any gene: 3. This CDR3 has 15 residues. The CDR3 loop is CASSDLAGEPDTQYF. CDR3 coding DNA: TGTGCCAGCAGTGACTTAGCGGGGGAGCCAGATACGCAGTATTTT.

This chain uses TRBV30 with TRBJ1-1; D is unclear. CDR3 size: 12 residues. The ends were cut back, 5 bases at V and 1 base at J, with 8 bases in the middle. The germline gives CDR1 GTSNPN, CDR2 SVGIG (reference sequence). The CDR3: CAWSQANTEAFF. The CDR3 nucleotides are TGTGCCTGGTCCCAAGCGAACACTGAAGCTTTCTTT. Full variable domain (missing parts from reference TRBV30 and TRBJ1-1): SQTIHQWPATLVQPVGSPLSLECTVEGTSNPNLYWYRQAAGRGLQLLFYSVGIGQISSEVPQNLSASRPQDRQFILSSKKLLLSDSGFYLCAWSQANTEAFFGQGTRLTVV.

J is TRBJ1-5 and V is TRBV19, with 9 positions matching TRBD1. The germline CDR1 and CDR2 sequences are LNHDA and SQIVND (reference sequence). The CDR3 is made up of 13 amino acids. V shed 9 bases, J shed 5 bases, and the junction held 5 bases outside the gene matches. In DNA, the CDR3 is TGTGCCAGCCGGGACAGGGACTATCAGCCCCAGCATTTT. This translates into CASRDRDYQPQHF.

J is TRBJ2-5 and V is TRBV18, with D maybe TRBD1 (5 bases). The CDR3 spans 15 residues. Germline V gives CDR1 KGHSH, CDR2 LQKENI. Trimming left V 0 bases short and J 2 bases short, with 10 bases between. Here the CDR3 reads CASSPPGQSQETQYF. CDR3 nucleotide sequence: TGTGCCAGCTCACCACCGGGGCAGAGTCAAGAGACCCAGTACTTC. Together with reference TRBV18 and TRBJ2-5, the CDR3 gives the full variable domain: NAGVMQNPRHLVRRRGQEARLRCSPMKGHSHVYWYRQLPEEGLKFMVYLQKENIIDESGMPKERFSAEFPKEGPSILRIQQVVRGDSAAYFCASSPPGQSQETQYFGPGTRLLVL.

V is TRBV19 and J is TRBJ1-1; tentative D call: TRBD1 (5 bases). Germline V gives CDR1 LNHDA, CDR2 SQIVND (reference sequence). The CDR3 spans 16 residues. Trimming stripped 5 bases from V and 4 bases from J, with 20 bases between. CDR3 sequence (DNA): TGTGCCAGTAGTGAGAGACAGATGAGGTATAGCACTGAAGCTTTCTTT. Its translation: CASSERQMRYSTEAFF.

Here the CDR3 DNA reads TGTGCCAGCTCGACGGGGTGGAGGGATGAAAAACTGTTTTTT. Encoded protein: CASSTGWRDEKLFF. This chain connects TRBV28 to TRBJ1-4; D unresolved. V lost 8 bases to trimming and J lost 6 bases, with 16 bases between them. The germline gives CDR1 MDHEN, CDR2 SYDVKM. The CDR3 has 14 residues.

The rearrangement uses TRBV7-6 and TRBJ1-6, with TRBD1 as a possible D gene (6 bases). This CDR3 spans 15 amino acids. CDR1 SGHVS and CDR2 FNYEAQ come from the germline V gene. Trimming pared 2 bases from V and 6 bases from J, leaving 11 bases between. The CDR3 DNA reads as TGTGCCAGCAGCTTACAGGGGACGTTTAATTCACCCCTCCACTTT. Translation: CASSLQGTFNSPLHF.